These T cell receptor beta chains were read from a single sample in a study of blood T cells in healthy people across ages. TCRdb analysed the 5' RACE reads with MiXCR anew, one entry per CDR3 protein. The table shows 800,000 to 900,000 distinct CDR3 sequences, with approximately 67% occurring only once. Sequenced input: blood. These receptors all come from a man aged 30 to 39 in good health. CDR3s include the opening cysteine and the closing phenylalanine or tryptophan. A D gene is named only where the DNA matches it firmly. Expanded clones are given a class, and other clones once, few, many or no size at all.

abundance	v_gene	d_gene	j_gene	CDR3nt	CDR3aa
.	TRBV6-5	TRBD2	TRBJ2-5	TGTGCCAGCAGTTACTCGAGTAGCGGGGGGAGGAATGAGCAGTACTTC	CASSYSSSGGRNEQYF
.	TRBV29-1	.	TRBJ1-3	TGCAGCGTGTTAAGTGGAAACACCATATATTTT	CSVLSGNTIYF
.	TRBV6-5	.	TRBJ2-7	TGTGCCAGCAGAATTGGGGGGTTTCAAGCCTACGAGCAGTACTTC	CASRIGGFQAYEQYF
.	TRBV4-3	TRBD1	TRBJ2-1	TGCGCCAGCAGCCTCCGACAGGGCCGGAATGAGCAGTTCTTC	CASSLRQGRNEQFF
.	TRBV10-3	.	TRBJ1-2	TGTGCCATCAACGACTTCTATGGCTACACCTTC	CAINDFYGYTF
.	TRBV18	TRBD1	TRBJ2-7	TGTGCCAGCTCACCAAGACAGGGGACCCACGAGCAGTACTTC	CASSPRQGTHEQYF
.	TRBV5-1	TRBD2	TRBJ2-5	TGCGCCAGCAGCTCCGGACTAGCGCTTCAAGAGACCCAGTACTTC	CASSSGLALQETQYF
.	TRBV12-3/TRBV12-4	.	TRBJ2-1	TGTGCCAGCAGTTTAGGCGCTAGAGATGAGCAGTTCTTC	CASSLGARDEQFF
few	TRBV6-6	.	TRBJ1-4	TGTGCCAGCAGTTACCTACAGGGAAATAATGAAAAACTGTTTTTT	CASSYLQGNNEKLFF
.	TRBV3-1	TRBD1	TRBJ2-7	TGTGCCAGCAGCCCGGGGACAGGGTCCATCTACGAGCAGTACTTC	CASSPGTGSIYEQYF
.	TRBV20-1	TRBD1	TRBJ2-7	TGCAGTGCGGGGAGGACAGGGAGCTCCTACGAGCAGTACTTC	CSAGRTGSSYEQYF
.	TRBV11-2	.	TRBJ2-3	TGTGCCAGCAGCTTAGATCGATTAGGGTCGCGGAACACAGATACGCAGTATTTT	CASSLDRLGSRNTDTQYF
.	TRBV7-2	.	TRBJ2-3	TGTGCCAGCAGCCCCCAGCGGGGCACAGATACGCAGTATTTT	CASSPQRGTDTQYF
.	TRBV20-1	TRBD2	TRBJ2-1	TGCAGTGCTAGACTAGCGGAGAACAATGAGCAGTTCTTC	CSARLAENNEQFF
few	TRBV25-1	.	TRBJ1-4	TGTGCCAGCAGTGAATGGGAGGAGTCCCAGGCGGAAAAACTGTTTTTT	CASSEWEESQAEKLFF
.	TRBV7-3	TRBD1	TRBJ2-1	TGTGCCAGCAGCCATCCGACAGGGAGCAATGAGCAGTTCTTC	CASSHPTGSNEQFF
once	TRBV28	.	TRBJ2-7	TGTGCCAGCAGTTCCCCGGAACAGATTCGCTACGAGCAGTACTTC	CASSSPEQIRYEQYF
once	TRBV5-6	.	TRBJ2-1	TGTGCCAGCAGCTTGGAGGTAGGGGGGGACAGCCTATACAATGAGCAGTTCTTC	CASSLEVGGDSLYNEQFF
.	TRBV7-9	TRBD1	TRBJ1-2	TGTGCCAGCAGCTTAGAAGGGGGCAGAGGACGGGCCTATGGCTACACCTTC	CASSLEGGRGRAYGYTF
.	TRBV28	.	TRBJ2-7	TGTGCCAGCAAGAACCCCAGGGGCTCCTACGAGCAGTACTTC	CASKNPRGSYEQYF
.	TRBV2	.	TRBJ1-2	TGTGCCAGCAGTAGCCGGGGAGCGGACTATGGCTACACCTTC	CASSSRGADYGYTF
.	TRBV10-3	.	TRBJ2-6	TGTGCCATCAGATCACAGGGCGGCTCTGGGGCCAACGTCCTGACTTTC	CAIRSQGGSGANVLTF
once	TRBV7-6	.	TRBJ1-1	TGTGCCAGCAGCTTAGCCCTGAAAACTGAAGCTTTCTTT	CASSLALKTEAFF
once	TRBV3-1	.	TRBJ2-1	TGTGCCAGCAGCCAAGGGAGCGCGGTGGTACCCTACAATGAGCAGTTCTTC	CASSQGSAVVPYNEQFF
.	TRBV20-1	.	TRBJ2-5	TGCAGTGTGTCAGATCGAGAGACCCAGTACTTC	CSVSDRETQYF
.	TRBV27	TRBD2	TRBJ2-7	TGTGCCAGCAGTTTAAGGGAGGGTTACGAGCAGTACTTC	CASSLREGYEQYF
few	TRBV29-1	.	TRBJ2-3	TGCAGCGTTGATCCGGCAGATACGCAGTATTTT	CSVDPADTQYF
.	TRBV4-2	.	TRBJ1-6	TGTGCCAGCAGCCAACCTGACCACTCACCCCTCCACTTT	CASSQPDHSPLHF
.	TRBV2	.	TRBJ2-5	TGTGCCAGCAGGGAGCTAGAAGAGACCCAGTACTTC	CASRELEETQYF
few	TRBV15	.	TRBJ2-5	TGTGCCACCAGCAGAGATCCCGGGCAGCAAGAGACCCAGTACTTC	CATSRDPGQQETQYF
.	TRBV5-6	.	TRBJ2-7	TGTGCCAGCAGCTTGGACCCTTCCCGCGAGCAGTACTTC	CASSLDPSREQYF
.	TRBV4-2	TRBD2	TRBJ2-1	TGTGCCAGCAGCCAGGACCTAGCGGGGGTGAACAATGAGCAGTTCTTC	CASSQDLAGVNNEQFF
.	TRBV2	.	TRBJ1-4	TGTGCCAGCAGTGCCGAATATAATGAAAAACTGTTTTTT	CASSAEYNEKLFF
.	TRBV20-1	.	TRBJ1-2	TGCAGTGCTAATTGGGGGGGGCAGCTCTATGGCTACACCTTC	CSANWGGQLYGYTF
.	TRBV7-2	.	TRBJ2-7	TGTGCCAGCAGCTTAGGGCACCAGACCTACGAGCAGTACTTC	CASSLGHQTYEQYF
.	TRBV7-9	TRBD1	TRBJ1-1	TGTGCCAGCAGCTTATCCGGGACAGGGGGGAGGCACACTGAAGCTTTCTTT	CASSLSGTGGRHTEAFF
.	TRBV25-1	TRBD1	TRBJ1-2	TGTGCCAGCAGTGTTCAGGCGACAGGGGCGGGTGGCTACACCTTC	CASSVQATGAGGYTF
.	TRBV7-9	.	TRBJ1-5	TGTGCCAGCAGCTTAGGGTCAGCAGGACTTAATCAGCCCCAGCATTTT	CASSLGSAGLNQPQHF
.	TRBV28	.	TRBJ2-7	TGTGCCAGCAGTTTAGACCTCCTGGAGGGCCATACCTACGAGCAGTACTTC	CASSLDLLEGHTYEQYF
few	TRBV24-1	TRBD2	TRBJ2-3	TGTGCCACCAGTGAGAATAGCGGGGGGGCTTCGTATTTT	CATSENSGGASYF
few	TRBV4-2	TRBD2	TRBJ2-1	TGTGCCAGCAGCCCGACTAGCGGGGGGGCCGGCTCCTACAATGAGCAGTTCTTC	CASSPTSGGAGSYNEQFF
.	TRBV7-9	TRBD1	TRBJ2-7	TGTGCCAGCAGCCCAGGGGACAGGGAGGAAGGAGAGCAGTACTTC	CASSPGDREEGEQYF
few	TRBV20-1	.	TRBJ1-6	TGTAGTGCTAGAAAAGAGCCGGATTCACCCCTCCACTTT	CSARKEPDSPLHF
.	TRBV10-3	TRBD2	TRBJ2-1	TGTGCCATCAGTGAAGCTAGCGGGGAGAGCTCCTACAATGAGCAGTTCTTC	CAISEASGESSYNEQFF
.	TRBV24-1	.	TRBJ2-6	TGTGCCACCAGTGACCCCAGTCCCGGGACATTATCTGGGGCCAACGTCCTGACTTTC	CATSDPSPGTLSGANVLTF
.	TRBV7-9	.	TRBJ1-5	TGTGCCAGCAGCCCTGACGGGAATGGGCATCAGCCCCAGCATTTT	CASSPDGNGHQPQHF
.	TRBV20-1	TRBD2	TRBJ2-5	TGCAGTGCGACCAACCCGCCCGGGACTAGCTTTTTCGAGACCCAGTACTTC	CSATNPPGTSFFETQYF
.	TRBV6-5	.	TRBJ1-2	TGTGCCAGCACTAACGGTGGCGTCTATGGCTACACCTTC	CASTNGGVYGYTF
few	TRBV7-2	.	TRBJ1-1	TGTGCCAGCAGCCCGTCGAAGGGGAAAAACACTGAAGCTTTCTTT	CASSPSKGKNTEAFF
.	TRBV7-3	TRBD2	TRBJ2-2	TGTGCCAGCAGCACCGGACTAGCGGGGGGGACCGGGGAGCTGTTTTTT	CASSTGLAGGTGELFF
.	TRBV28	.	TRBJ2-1	TGTGCCAGCAGTTCCCCGGGGGTCCCCTCCTACAATGAGCAGTTCTTC	CASSSPGVPSYNEQFF
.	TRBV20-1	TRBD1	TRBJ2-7	TGCAGTCTTTCGAGCACAGGGGGTGAAGGCGAGCAGTACTTC	CSLSSTGGEGEQYF
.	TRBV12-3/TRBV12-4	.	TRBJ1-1	TGTGCCAGCAGTTTAGCGCTACCTGGGACTGAAGCTTTCTTT	CASSLALPGTEAFF
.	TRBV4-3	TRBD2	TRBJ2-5	TGCGCCAGCAGCCAAGAGTTGATGGCGGGAGAGCAGTACTTC	CASSQELMAGEQYF